The next 6 T cell receptor beta chains were all read from a single sample in a study of cytomegalovirus exposure and HLA in healthy donors. Primers: 60 Vbeta forward and 13 Jbeta reverse. Repertoires were generated with immunoSEQ multiplex PCR, while TCRdb's copy carries only in-frame clones and drops some. This table holds tens of thousands of clones, approximately 86% found once. The sample comprised PBMCs. Receptor source: a man aged 25-45 years in good health and CMV-seropositive.

This clone was seen just once. The chain carries TRBV6-5 and TRBJ1-4; 10 nucleotides match TRBD1. J was trimmed by 3 bases and V by 6 bases; bases with no gene match: 4. CDR3 length equals 15 residues. Germline-derived CDR1 and CDR2 are MNHEY and SVGAGI. The CDR3 DNA reads as TGTGCCAGCAGGGACAGGGGGGTATCTAATGAAAAACTGTTTTTT. This translates into CASRDRGVSNEKLFF.

There are a few counts of this clone. The sample holds other DNA sequences that translate to the same CDR3. The rearrangement uses TRBV5-1 and TRBJ2-3, with TRBD2 matching over 10 bases. After removal of 2 bases from V and 1 base from J, the junction contained 4 bases not matched to a gene. There are 16 residues in the CDR3. CDR1 SGHRS and CDR2 YFSETQ come from the germline V gene. CDR3 coding DNA: TGCGCCAGCAGCTTAGGCGGGACTAGCGGCACAGATACGCAGTATTTT. Translation: CASSLGGTSGTDTQYF.

CDR3 in amino acids: CASRYTSGITDTQYF. CDR3 coding DNA: TGCGCCAGCAGATACACTAGCGGGATCACAGATACGCAGTATTTT. V gene TRBV10-2 combines with J gene TRBJ2-3, with TRBD2 identical over 10 bases. Germline CDR1 reads WSHSY; CDR2 reads SAAADI. V gave up 6 bases and J gave up 2 bases; unmatched junction bases: 5. This CDR3 spans 15 amino acids.

This clone has only a few counts. The V call is TRBV9, the J call TRBJ1-2, with a possible D match to TRBD1 (6 bases). Germline V gene data show CDR1 as SGDLS and CDR2 as YYNGEE. The CDR3 extends over 14 amino acids. V lost 0 bases and J 4 bases, leaving 10 bases between the germline ends. Written as DNA, the CDR3 is TGTGCCAGCAGCGTAGGGGTAGGGGGCTATGGCTACACCTTC. It yields the protein CASSVGVGGYGYTF.

This chain joins TRBV7-2 and TRBJ2-3; D is ambiguous. CDR1 and CDR2 from the germline V gene are SGHTA and FQGNSA. Trimming removed 5 bases from V and 1 base from J, with 22 bases in between. CDR3 length: 18 amino acids. The CDR3 region is CASSINPPTLPGTDTQYF. As DNA, the CDR3 is TGTGCCAGCAGCATAAACCCCCCTACGCTCCCGGGCACAGATACGCAGTATTTT.

The chain couples TRBV6-1 to TRBJ1-4; maybe TRBD1 (5 bases). The CDR3 is made up of 17 amino acids. In germline, CDR1 is MNHNS, CDR2 SASEGT. Trimming shortened V by 1 base and J by 8 bases, and 20 bases separated the two germline ends. CDR3 region: CASSEVRRANNQEKLFF. CDR3 in DNA: TGTGCCAGCAGTGAAGTTCGCAGGGCGAATAATCAGGAAAAACTGTTTTTT.